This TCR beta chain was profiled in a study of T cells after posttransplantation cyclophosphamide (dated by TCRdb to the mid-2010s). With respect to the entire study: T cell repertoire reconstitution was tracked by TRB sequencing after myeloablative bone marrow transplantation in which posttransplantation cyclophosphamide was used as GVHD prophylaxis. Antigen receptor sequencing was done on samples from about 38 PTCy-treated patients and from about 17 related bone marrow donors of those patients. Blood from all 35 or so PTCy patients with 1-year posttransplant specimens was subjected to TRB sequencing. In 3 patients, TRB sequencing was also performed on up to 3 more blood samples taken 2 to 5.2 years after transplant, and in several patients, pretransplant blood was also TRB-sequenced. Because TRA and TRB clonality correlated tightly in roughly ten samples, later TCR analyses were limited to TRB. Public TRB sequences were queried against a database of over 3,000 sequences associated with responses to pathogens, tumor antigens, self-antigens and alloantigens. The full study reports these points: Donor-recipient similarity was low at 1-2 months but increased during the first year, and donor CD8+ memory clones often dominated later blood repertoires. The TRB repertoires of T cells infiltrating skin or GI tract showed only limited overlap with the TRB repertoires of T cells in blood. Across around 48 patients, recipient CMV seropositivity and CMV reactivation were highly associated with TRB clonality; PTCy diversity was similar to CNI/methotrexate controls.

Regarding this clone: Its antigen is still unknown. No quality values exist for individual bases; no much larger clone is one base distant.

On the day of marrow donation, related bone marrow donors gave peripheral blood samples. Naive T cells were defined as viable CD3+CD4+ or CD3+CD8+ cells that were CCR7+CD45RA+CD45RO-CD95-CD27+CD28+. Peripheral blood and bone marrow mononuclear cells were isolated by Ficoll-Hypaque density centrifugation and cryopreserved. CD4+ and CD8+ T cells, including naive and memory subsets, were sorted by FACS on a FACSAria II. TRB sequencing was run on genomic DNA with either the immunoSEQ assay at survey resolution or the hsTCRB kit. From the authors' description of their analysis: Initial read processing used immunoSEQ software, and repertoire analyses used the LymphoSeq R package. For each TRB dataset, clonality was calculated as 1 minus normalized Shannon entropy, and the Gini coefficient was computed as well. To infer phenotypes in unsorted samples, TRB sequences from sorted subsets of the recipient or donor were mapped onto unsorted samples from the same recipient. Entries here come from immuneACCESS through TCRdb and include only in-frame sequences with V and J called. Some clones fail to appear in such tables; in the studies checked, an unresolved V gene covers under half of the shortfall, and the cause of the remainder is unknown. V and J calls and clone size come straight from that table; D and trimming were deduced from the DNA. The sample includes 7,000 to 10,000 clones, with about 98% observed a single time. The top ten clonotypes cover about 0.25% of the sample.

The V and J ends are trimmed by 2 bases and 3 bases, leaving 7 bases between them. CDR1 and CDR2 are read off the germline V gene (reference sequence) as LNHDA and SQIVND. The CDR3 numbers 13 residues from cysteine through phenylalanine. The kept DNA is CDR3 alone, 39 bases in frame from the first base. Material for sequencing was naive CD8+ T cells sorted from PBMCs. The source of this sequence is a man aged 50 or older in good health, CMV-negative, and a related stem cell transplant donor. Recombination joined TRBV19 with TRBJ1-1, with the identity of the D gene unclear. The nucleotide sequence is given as TGTGCCAGTAGTATATCTAGCGACACTGAAGCTTTCTTT. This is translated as CASSISSDTEAFF.